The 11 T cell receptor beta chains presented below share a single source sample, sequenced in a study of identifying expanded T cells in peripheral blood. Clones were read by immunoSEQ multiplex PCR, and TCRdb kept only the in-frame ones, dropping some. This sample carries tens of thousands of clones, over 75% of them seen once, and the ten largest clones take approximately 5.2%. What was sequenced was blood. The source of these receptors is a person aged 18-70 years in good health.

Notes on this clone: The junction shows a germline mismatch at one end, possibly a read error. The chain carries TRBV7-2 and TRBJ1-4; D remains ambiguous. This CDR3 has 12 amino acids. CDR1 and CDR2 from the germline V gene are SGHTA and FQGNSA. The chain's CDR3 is CVSSPDNEKLFF. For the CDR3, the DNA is TGTGTCAGCAGCCCCGATAATGAAAAACTGTTTTTT.

CDR3 protein: CASSVDAGHSPRDYGYTF. The CDR3 DNA reads as TGTGCCAGCAGCGTAGACGCGGGACACAGCCCGAGGGACTATGGCTACACCTTC. The chain combines TRBV9 with TRBJ1-2; a weak D match, TRBD1 (6 bases). The V gene's germline CDR1 is SGDLS and CDR2 YYNGEE. The CDR3 covers 18 residues. V lost 0 bases to trimming and J lost 3 bases, with 21 bases between them.

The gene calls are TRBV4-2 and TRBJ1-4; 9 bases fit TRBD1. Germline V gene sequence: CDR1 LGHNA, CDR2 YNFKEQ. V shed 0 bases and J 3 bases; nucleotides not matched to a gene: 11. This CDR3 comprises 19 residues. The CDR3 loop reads CASSQDYKDRGWPNEKLFF. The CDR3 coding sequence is TGTGCCAGCAGCCAAGATTATAAGGACAGGGGATGGCCTAATGAAAAACTGTTTTTT.

The CDR3 bases are TGTGCCTGGAGTTCCCACACCCCCAGGGGGTCCTACAATGAGCAGTTCTTC. It specifies CAWSSHTPRGSYNEQFF. This sequence joins TRBV30 and TRBJ2-1, with TRBD1 matching 7 bases. The CDR3 runs to 17 residues. Per germline, CDR1 GTSNPN and CDR2 SVGIG (reference sequence). V lost 2 bases and J lost 1; bases outside the gene matches: 11.

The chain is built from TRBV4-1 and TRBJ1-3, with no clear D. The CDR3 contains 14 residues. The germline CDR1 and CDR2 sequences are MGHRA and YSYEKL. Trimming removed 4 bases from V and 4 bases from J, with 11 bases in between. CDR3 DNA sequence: TGCGCCAGCAGCCGTTTGACAACAGGAAACACCATATATTTT. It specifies CASSRLTTGNTIYF.

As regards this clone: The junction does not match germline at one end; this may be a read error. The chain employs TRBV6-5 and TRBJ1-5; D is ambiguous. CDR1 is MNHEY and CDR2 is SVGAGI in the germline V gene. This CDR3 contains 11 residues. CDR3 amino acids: CASGYNQPQHF. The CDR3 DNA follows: TGTGCCAGCGGTTACAATCAGCCCCAGCATTTT.

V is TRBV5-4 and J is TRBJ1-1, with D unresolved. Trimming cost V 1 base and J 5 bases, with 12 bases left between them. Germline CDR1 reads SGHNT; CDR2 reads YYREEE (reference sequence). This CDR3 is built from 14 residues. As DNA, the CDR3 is TGTGCCAGCAGCTTGCCCTCGCTCATGACTGAAGCTTTCTTT. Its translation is CASSLPSLMTEAFF.

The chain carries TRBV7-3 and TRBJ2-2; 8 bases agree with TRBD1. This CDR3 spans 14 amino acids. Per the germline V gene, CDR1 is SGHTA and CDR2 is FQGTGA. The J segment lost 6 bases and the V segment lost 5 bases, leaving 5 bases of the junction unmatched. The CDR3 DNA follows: TGTGCCAGCAGCGGACAGGGTCGGGCCGGGGAGCTGTTTTTT. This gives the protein CASSGQGRAGELFF.

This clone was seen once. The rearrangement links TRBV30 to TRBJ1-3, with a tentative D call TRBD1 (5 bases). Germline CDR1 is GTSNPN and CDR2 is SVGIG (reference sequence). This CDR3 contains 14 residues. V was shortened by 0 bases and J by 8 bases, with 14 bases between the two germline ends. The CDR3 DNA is TGTGCCTGGAGTGTGGGGGGGACCTCGGACACCATATATTTT. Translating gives CAWSVGGTSDTIYF. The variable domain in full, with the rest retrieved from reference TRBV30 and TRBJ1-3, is SQTIHQWPATLVQPVGSPLSLECTVEGTSNPNLYWYRQAAGRGLQLLFYSVGIGQISSEVPQNLSASRPQDRQFILSSKKLLLSDSGFYLCAWSVGGTSDTIYFGEGSWLTVV.

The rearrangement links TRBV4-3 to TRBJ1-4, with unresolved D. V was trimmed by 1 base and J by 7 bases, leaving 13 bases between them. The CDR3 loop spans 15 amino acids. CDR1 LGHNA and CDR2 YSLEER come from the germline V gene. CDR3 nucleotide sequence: TGCGCCAGCAGCCAAGGAGGTCTCACCGCTGAAAAACTGTTTTTT. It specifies CASSQGGLTAEKLFF.

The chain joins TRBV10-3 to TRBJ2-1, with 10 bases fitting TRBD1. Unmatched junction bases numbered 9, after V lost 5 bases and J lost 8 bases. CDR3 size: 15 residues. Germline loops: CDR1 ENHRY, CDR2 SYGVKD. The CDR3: CAISSGQGIVDEQFF. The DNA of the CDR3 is TGTGCCATCAGTTCGGGACAGGGGATTGTTGATGAGCAGTTCTTC.